Following are 26 T cell receptor beta chains from one sample sequenced in a study of T-cell memory formation after mild COVID-19. Via MiXCR, TCRdb re-called the 5' RACE reads, giving one row per CDR3 protein. The sample has about 360,000 distinct CDR3 sequences, around 14% seen once. Sequencing was done on a sample of PBMCs or a T cell subset sorted from them (not recorded which). The receptor set was obtained from a young man who had mild COVID-19 (a few samples of this study predate the infection). Cell type and time point are not known.

This clonotype was seen repeatedly, ten times or more. This chain connects TRBV28 to TRBJ2-7, with D possibly matching TRBD2 (5 bases). The CDR3 is 12 residues long. Germline V lookup: CDR1 MDHEN, CDR2 SYDVKM. Trimming cost V 6 bases and J 4 bases, with 10 bases left between them. The chain's CDR3 is CASSLEGYEQYV. The CDR3 DNA is TGTGCCAGCAGCTTAGAGGGTTACGAGCAGTACGTC.

As concerns this clonotype: A junction boundary mismatches the germline segment, possibly from a read error. The CDR3 here is CASSLVSTGNPEAFF. The CDR3 DNA reads as TGTGCCAGCAGCTTAGTTTCTACGGGGAACCCTGAAGCTTTCTTT. The rearrangement joins TRBV7-2 to TRBJ1-1; unclear D gene. Looked up from germline, CDR1 is SGHTA and CDR2 is FQGNSA. This CDR3 comprises 15 residues.

The J gene is TRBJ2-7, the V gene TRBV6-5; maybe TRBD1 (6 bases). The V gene lost 0 bases and the J gene lost 3 bases, with 12 bases spanning the gap. The CDR3 is 15 amino acids. Germline V lookup: CDR1 MNHEY, CDR2 SVGAGI. CDR3 region: CASSYSKQGHYEQYV. CDR3 DNA sequence: TGTGCCAGCAGTTACTCGAAACAGGGACACTACGAGCAGTACGTC.

This clonotype turned up a few times. This chain connects TRBV6-4 to TRBJ2-3; 7 nucleotides line up with TRBD2. The V segment lost 3 bases and the J segment 2 bases; nucleotides outside the gene matches: 2. This CDR3 has 14 residues. Germline-derived CDR1 and CDR2 are MRHNA and SNTAGT. The CDR3 loop reads CASSEGGYTDTQYF. DNA of the CDR3: TGTGCCAGCAGTGAGGGAGGGTACACAGATACGCAGTATTTT.

The gene calls are TRBV5-8 and TRBJ2-4; D is undetermined. Germline V lookup: CDR1 SGHTS, CDR2 YDEGEE. Trimming removed 0 bases from V and 0 bases from J, with 7 bases in between. The CDR3 has 15 amino acids. CDR3 DNA sequence: TGTGCCAGCAGCTTGGTGGACCTAGCCAAAAACATTCAGTACTTC. Encoded protein: CASSLVDLAKNIQYF.

This clonotype has a handful of counts. The chain combines TRBV24-1 with TRBJ2-3; 10 nucleotides match TRBD1. CDR3 length: 15 residues. J gave up 6 bases and V 3 bases, and 5 bases lay outside the gene matches. Germline assignment: CDR1 KGHDR and CDR2 SFDVKD. The CDR3 region is CATSDPRTGGDTQYF. The DNA for the CDR3 is TGTGCCACCAGTGATCCCCGGACAGGGGGGGATACGCAGTATTTT.

Ten or more counts support this clonotype. The chain employs TRBV6-2 or TRBV6-3 and TRBJ1-1; D not resolved. Germline V gives CDR1 MNHEY, CDR2 SVGEGT. This CDR3 spans 13 amino acids. V was shortened by 0 bases and J by 1 base, with 3 bases between the two germline ends. The CDR3 region is CASSYSRNTEAFF. In nucleotides, the CDR3 is TGTGCCAGCAGTTACTCGAGGAACACTGAAGCTTTCTTT.

This clonotype was recorded at least ten times. CDR3 sequence reads: CASSYIGRGADTQYF. The CDR3 DNA follows: TGCGCCAGCAGCTATATCGGACGGGGAGCAGATACGCAGTATTTT. V and J are TRBV5-1 and TRBJ2-3; tentative D call: TRBD2 (5 bases). The CDR3 runs 15 residues. CDR1 is SGHRS and CDR2 is YFSETQ in the germline V gene. Trimming stripped 3 bases from V and 4 bases from J, with 15 bases between.

This clonotype appeared a few times. The chain uses TRBV5-6 and TRBJ2-5; 7 nucleotides match TRBD1. Germline CDR1 and CDR2: SGHDT and YYEEEE. This CDR3 has 14 residues. V shed 2 bases and J 5 bases; nucleotides not matched to a gene: 6. This CDR3 reads CASSFIGGGETQYF. As DNA, the CDR3 is TGTGCCAGCAGCTTTATAGGGGGCGGGGAGACCCAGTACTTC.

The table lists this clonotype with a few counts. The chain combines TRBV7-9 with TRBJ2-5; D uncertain. This CDR3 is built from 15 residues. Germline lookup yields CDR1 SEHNR and CDR2 FQNEAQ (reference sequence). Trimming stripped 3 bases from V and 1 base from J, with 12 bases between. CDR3 residues: CASSLVLVLQETQYF. The CDR3 nucleotides read TGTGCCAGCAGCTTGGTCCTGGTCCTCCAAGAGACCCAGTACTTC.

This clonotype was recorded a few times. The chain is built from TRBV7-2 and TRBJ1-4, with D uncertain. The germline gives CDR1 SGHTA, CDR2 FQGNSA. The CDR3 is 15 residues long. Trimming cost V 1 base and J 10 bases, with 16 bases left between them. The DNA for the CDR3 is TGTGCCAGCAGCTTAGTACTTGCTGGGTGGGGAAAACTGTTTTTT. It is translated as CASSLVLAGWGKLFF.

This clonotype was seen a handful of times. The chain recombines TRBV6-5 with TRBJ2-7, with D tentatively TRBD1 (6 bases). Trimming removed 4 bases at V and 0 bases at J, with 13 bases between. The germline V gene has CDR1 MNHEY and CDR2 SVGAGI. The CDR3 runs to 15 residues. The CDR3 region has the DNA TGTGCCAGCAGTTCCTCAGGGGTGCTCTCCTACGAGCAGTACTTC. Its translation is CASSSSGVLSYEQYF.

This clonotype showed up just a few times. The chain uses TRBV5-6 and TRBJ2-5; D is undetermined. There are 13 residues in the CDR3. The germline V and J ends were trimmed by 7 bases and 0 bases, with 10 bases remaining between them. Looked up from germline, CDR1 is SGHDT and CDR2 is YYEEEE. This CDR3 is CASAPGYQETQYF. CDR3 nucleotide sequence: TGTGCCAGCGCCCCTGGGTACCAAGAGACCCAGTACTTC.

CDR3 in amino acids: CASSKRDRGNYDEQFF. The CDR3 region has the DNA TGTGCCAGCAGCAAACGCGACAGGGGGAATTACGATGAGCAGTTCTTC. The chain couples TRBV5-6 to TRBJ2-1; 9 bases align to TRBD1. Germline V CDR1 and CDR2: SGHDT, YYEEEE. Germline trimming cut 4 bases from V and 8 bases from J; bases unmatched to any gene: 13. The CDR3 is 16 amino acids.

This clonotype was seen only a few times. The genes are TRBV29-1 and TRBJ2-2, with D perhaps TRBD1 (5 bases). The CDR3 is 12 residues long. V shed 3 bases and J shed 6 bases, with 8 bases lying between them. Germline V gene data show CDR1 as SQVTM and CDR2 as ANQGSEA. The DNA for the CDR3 is TGCAGCGTTGATCAGGGCCCCGGGGAGCTGTTTTTT. This encodes CSVDQGPGELFF.

This clonotype was picked up a small number of times. The genes are TRBV20-1 and TRBJ1-5; D is unclear. This CDR3 is 14 amino acids long. CDR1 and CDR2 (germline): DFQATT, SNEGSKA (reference sequence). Deletions cut 6 bases from V and 0 bases from J, with 12 bases between. CDR3 sequence (DNA): TGCAGTGCCGCCGACACTTATAGCAATCAGCCCCAGCATTTT. Encoded protein: CSAADTYSNQPQHF.

This clonotype was counted a few times. The chain is built from TRBV7-2 and TRBJ1-2; no clear D. Trimming removed 4 bases from V and 3 bases from J, with 12 bases in between. Germline V gene sequence: CDR1 SGHTA, CDR2 FQGNSA. The CDR3 spans 14 residues. The CDR3 spells CASSSYRADYGYTF. CDR3 nucleotides: TGTGCCAGCAGCTCCTACCGGGCGGACTATGGCTACACCTTC.

This clonotype was detected a few times. The V call is TRBV6-1, the J call TRBJ1-6; D not resolved. Germline V gene lookup returns CDR1 MNHNS and CDR2 SASEGT. V was cut by 7 bases and J by 2 bases, with 12 bases left in between. CDR3 length equals 15 residues. The CDR3 DNA follows: TGTGCCAGCAAGGACCGCCAAGCCTATAATTCACCCCTCCACTTT. It encodes CASKDRQAYNSPLHF.

This clonotype was seen at least ten times. CDR3 amino acids: CASSRGLAGRNEQFF. The CDR3 DNA reads as TGCGCCAGCAGCCGGGGACTAGCGGGGAGGAATGAGCAGTTCTTC. The chain uses TRBV5-1 and TRBJ2-1, with 13 bases aligning to TRBD2. From germline, CDR1 is SGHRS and CDR2 YFSETQ. V trimming: 4 bases; J trimming: 7 bases; junction bases outside the gene matches: 5. The CDR3 runs to 15 residues.

This clonotype appeared a few times. The chain employs TRBV25-1 and TRBJ2-7; D is perhaps TRBD2 (6 bases). Germline lookup yields CDR1 MGHDK and CDR2 SYGVNS. The CDR3 is made up of 13 amino acids. Deletions cut 3 bases from V and 3 bases from J, with 9 bases between. The CDR3 sequence: CASSDGGDYEQYF. CDR3 bases: TGTGCCAGCAGTGACGGGGGAGACTACGAGCAGTACTTC.

This clonotype was seen more than once but under ten times. The J gene is TRBJ2-5, the V gene TRBV19; TRBD2 is a possible D gene (7 bases). CDR1 LNHDA and CDR2 SQIVND come from the germline V gene (reference sequence). This CDR3 is 14 amino acids long. Trimming took off 5 bases at V and 3 bases at J, with 13 bases between the two ends. The CDR3 sequence: CASSSRGAEETQYF. For the CDR3, the DNA is TGTGCCAGTAGTTCCCGGGGGGCCGAAGAGACCCAGTACTTC.

This clonotype has just a few counts. The chain employs TRBV4-2 and TRBJ2-1; 14 bases agree with TRBD2. The CDR3 spans 18 residues. After removal of 0 bases from V and 5 bases from J, the junction contained 6 bases not matched to a gene. Germline V gene sequence: CDR1 LGHNA, CDR2 YNFKEQ. The CDR3: CASSQDWGTSGSDNEQFF. The DNA for the CDR3 is TGTGCCAGCAGCCAAGATTGGGGGACTAGCGGGAGCGACAATGAGCAGTTCTTC.

This clonotype has a count of ten or more. The chain uses TRBV5-1 and TRBJ1-4; D perhaps matches TRBD1 (5 bases). The CDR3 totals 16 residues. The germline V gene has CDR1 SGHRS and CDR2 YFSETQ. The V end lost 0 bases, the J end lost 7 bases, and 16 bases lay between the germline ends. The CDR3 sequence is CASSLGRGNVGEKLFF. Written as DNA, the CDR3 is TGCGCCAGCAGCTTGGGACGGGGGAATGTAGGTGAAAAACTGTTTTTT.

This clonotype has just a few counts. The chain joins TRBV11-2 to TRBJ2-2; maybe TRBD2 (5 bases). The CDR3 is made up of 16 amino acids. Germline V lookup: CDR1 SGHAT, CDR2 FQNNGV. V lost 1 base, J lost 4 bases, and 13 bases lay in between. CDR3 nucleotide sequence: TGTGCCAGCAGCTTAGGGGCCAACCGGGGCACCGGGGAGCTGTTTTTT. Encoded protein: CASSLGANRGTGELFF.

This rearrangement joins TRBV6-1 to TRBJ2-2; D gene uncertain. The CDR3 spans 14 residues. Germline CDR1 reads MNHNS; CDR2 reads SASEGT. Trimming took off 4 bases at V and 6 bases at J, with 12 bases between the two ends. This CDR3 reads CASSATRTAGELFF. The CDR3 region has the DNA TGTGCCAGCAGTGCTACACGGACGGCCGGGGAGCTGTTTTTT.

In this sample, this clonotype turned up many times. V is TRBV7-9 and J is TRBJ1-2; weak D call: TRBD1 (6 bases). Germline V gives CDR1 SEHNR, CDR2 FQNEAQ (reference sequence). This CDR3 has 14 residues. Trimming left V 7 bases short and J 2 bases short, with 14 bases between. CDR3 amino acids: CASTPGHQNYGYTF. CDR3 nucleotides: TGTGCCAGCACCCCGGGACATCAAAACTATGGCTACACCTTC. Complete variable domain (other parts from reference TRBV7-9 and TRBJ1-2): DTGVSQNPRHKITKRGQNVTFRCDPISEHNRLYWYRQTLGQGPEFLTYFQNEAQLEKSRLLSDRFSAERPKGSFSTLEIQRTEQGDSAMYLCASTPGHQNYGYTFGSGTRLTVV.